Following are 27 T cell receptor beta chains from one sample sequenced in a study of siplizumab effects on memory and regulatory T cells. The data were produced by immunoSEQ multiplex PCR, yet TCRdb's version contains in-frame clones alone and is incomplete. The sample gives tens of thousands of clones, about 89% of which show up once; roughly 30% is in the top ten. The sequencing sample was made of CD8+ T cells sorted from blood. Receptors were obtained from a human donor in good health.

Ten or more counts support this clone. The chain recombines TRBV7-6 with TRBJ2-2; D remains ambiguous. Germline CDR1 SGHVS, CDR2 FNYEAQ. V gave up 2 bases and J gave up 5 bases, with 15 bases separating them. The CDR3 totals 16 residues. The CDR3 loop reads CASSLLLSGRTGELFF. CDR3 sequence (DNA): TGTGCCAGCAGCTTACTATTGTCGGGCAGAACCGGGGAGCTGTTTTTT. Complete variable domain (other parts from reference TRBV7-6 and TRBJ2-2): GAGVSQSPRYKVTKRGQDVALRCDPISGHVSLYWYRQALGQGPEFLTYFNYEAQQDKSGLPNDRFSAERPEGSISTLTIQRTEQRDSAMYRCASSLLLSGRTGELFFGEGSRLTVL.

The chain employs TRBV2 and TRBJ2-1, with TRBD2 identical over 7 bases. CDR1 and CDR2 from the germline V gene are SNHLY and FYNNEI. Unmatched junction bases numbered 12, after V lost 6 bases and J lost 7 bases. The CDR3 has 15 amino acids. CDR3 nucleotide sequence: TGTGCCAGCAGGGTCGAGGTGCAAGCGGGAAATGAGCAGTTCTTC. It specifies CASRVEVQAGNEQFF.

V and J are TRBV27 and TRBJ2-7; perhaps TRBD1 as D (5 bases). The CDR3 has 14 residues. From germline, CDR1 is MNHEY and CDR2 SMNVEV (reference sequence). V gave up 1 base and J gave up 3 bases, with 10 bases separating them. In DNA form, the CDR3 reads TGTGCCAGCAGTTTATTTAAGGGGAACTACGAGCAGTACTTC. It encodes CASSLFKGNYEQYF.

The rearrangement links TRBV11-2 to TRBJ1-1, with D possibly being TRBD1 (6 bases). CDR1 SGHAT and CDR2 FQNNGV come from the germline V gene. Between the trimmed V and J ends, which lost 1 base and 5 bases, there was a span of 14 bases. The CDR3 consists of 15 residues. This chain's CDR3 is CASSLVRGGLTEAFF. The DNA of the CDR3 is TGTGCCAGCAGCTTAGTGCGAGGGGGGTTGACTGAAGCTTTCTTT.

V usage is TRBV5-1 and J usage is TRBJ2-1; 9 bases map to TRBD2. Trimming removed 3 bases from V and 4 bases from J; junction bases left unmatched: 2. CDR1 and CDR2 from the germline V gene are SGHRS and YFSETQ. The CDR3 has 14 residues. The CDR3 is CASSSSGGYNEQFF. The CDR3 nucleotides read TGCGCCAGCAGCTCCAGCGGGGGGTACAATGAGCAGTTCTTC.

This clone was observed once. The V and J genes are TRBV5-1 and TRBJ2-7; a possible D gene is TRBD1 (6 bases). Germline V gene data show CDR1 as SGHRS and CDR2 as YFSETQ. The CDR3 has 15 amino acids. V was clipped by 7 bases and J by 6 bases, with 23 bases between them. This chain's CDR3 is CASRLTGGIDLEQYF. The CDR3 DNA reads as TGCGCCAGCCGTCTAACTGGGGGCATAGATCTCGAGCAGTACTTC. The variable domain in full, completed from reference TRBV5-1 and TRBJ2-7, reads KAGVTQTPRYLIKTRGQQVTLSCSPISGHRSVSWYQQTPGQGLQFLFEYFSETQRNKGNFPGRFSGRQFSNSRSEMNVSTLELGDSALYLCASRLTGGIDLEQYFGPGTRLTVT.

The gene calls are TRBV2 and TRBJ2-7; 9 bases fit TRBD1. J lost 1 base, V lost 0 bases, and 7 bases had no gene match. CDR1 SNHLY and CDR2 FYNNEI come from the germline V gene. The CDR3 spans 17 residues. CDR3 sequence reads: CASSEAGSGTGSYEQYF. Here the CDR3 DNA reads TGTGCCAGCAGTGAAGCAGGTTCTGGGACAGGGTCCTACGAGCAGTACTTC.

This chain connects TRBV4-1 to TRBJ1-1; D gene uncertain. The CDR3 runs to 14 residues. Germline CDR1 MGHRA, CDR2 YSYEKL. V was cut by 3 bases and J by 0 bases, with 8 bases left in between. The CDR3 protein is CASSQSQLNTEAFF. The CDR3 DNA sequence: TGCGCCAGCAGCCAGTCGCAGTTGAACACTGAAGCTTTCTTT.

The V and J genes are TRBV5-1 and TRBJ2-7, with D perhaps TRBD1 or TRBD2 (5 bases each). Per germline, CDR1 SGHRS and CDR2 YFSETQ. With 0 bases removed from V and 3 bases from J, the gap between germline ends came to 13 bases. The CDR3 loop spans 15 amino acids. In DNA, the CDR3 is TGCGCCAGCAGCTTGGGGGAGACAGTTTTCTACGAGCAGTACTTC. Encoded protein: CASSLGETVFYEQYF.

This clone showed up just a few times. Different DNA sequences within this sample yield the same CDR3. The chain links TRBV27 to TRBJ1-4; D unresolved. The CDR3 runs to 11 residues. V lost 2 bases and J lost 8, with 3 bases in between. CDR1 and CDR2 from the germline V gene are MNHEY and SMNVEV (reference sequence). DNA for the CDR3: TGTGCCAGCAGTTTAGGAGAAAAACTGTTTTTT. It is translated as CASSLGEKLFF.

Written as DNA, the CDR3 is TGTGCCAGCAGCTTAGCTCCCTTCTATGGCTACACCTTC. It is translated as CASSLAPFYGYTF. The chain links TRBV11-2 to TRBJ1-2; D not resolved. CDR3 length: 13 residues. V was shortened by 1 base and J by 4 bases, with 7 bases between the two germline ends. CDR1 and CDR2 (germline): SGHAT, FQNNGV.

This clone was detected only once. This rearrangement joins TRBV27 to TRBJ1-5, with no clear D. V lost 0 bases, J lost 0 bases, and 9 bases lay in between. Germline loops: CDR1 MNHEY, CDR2 SMNVEV (reference sequence). CDR3 size: 16 residues. The CDR3 here is CASSLSSLRSNQPQHF. The CDR3 bases are TGTGCCAGCAGTTTATCTTCCCTCCGTAGCAATCAGCCCCAGCATTTT.

The rearrangement joins TRBV29-1 to TRBJ2-7, with D uncertain. There are 12 residues in the CDR3. Germline-derived CDR1 and CDR2 are SQVTM and ANQGSEA. V lost 3 bases and J 2 bases, leaving 8 bases between the germline ends. The DNA for the CDR3 is TGCAGCGTTGAGGGCACCGCCTACGAGCAGTACTTC. Amino acid sequence: CSVEGTAYEQYF.

The V and J genes are TRBV4-1 and TRBJ2-5; D remains unclear. V gave up 3 bases and J gave up 4 bases, with 15 bases separating them. The CDR3 sequence is 15 residues long. Germline values: CDR1 MGHRA, CDR2 YSYEKL. CDR3 sequence (DNA): TGCGCCAGCAGCCATGGACCTCCCCCGGGAGAGACCCAGTACTTC. Translation gives CASSHGPPPGETQYF.

The gene calls are TRBV21-1 and TRBJ2-1; TRBD1, the table's D call, was not compared with the DNA. TRBV21-1 constitutes a pseudogene. The length of the CDR3 is 16 residues. CDR3 sequence (DNA): TGTGCCAGCAGCAGACAGGGGGCCCCTTCCTACAATGAGCAGTTCTTC. This encodes CASSRQGAPSYNEQFF.

The chain couples TRBV7-8 to TRBJ2-7, with a tentative D call TRBD1 (6 bases). Looked up from germline, CDR1 is SGHVS and CDR2 is FQNEAQ. CDR3 length: 14 residues. The V end lost 5 bases, the J end lost 2 bases, and 13 bases lay between the germline ends. The CDR3 bases are TGTGCCAGCAGCCCGCCCACAGGGACCTACGAGCAGTACTTC. It yields the protein CASSPPTGTYEQYF.

V usage is TRBV9 and J usage is TRBJ2-7, with a weak D call TRBD1 (6 bases). This CDR3 region has 17 residues. V was clipped by 3 bases and J by 0 bases, with 19 bases between them. The germline V gene has CDR1 SGDLS and CDR2 YYNGEE. The DNA of the CDR3 is TGTGCCAGCAGCGACCGGGACACCGAAGGGGCCTCCTACGAGCAGTACTTC. Translation: CASSDRDTEGASYEQYF.

This chain links TRBV4-1 with TRBJ1-4; D not certain. The germline V gene encodes CDR1 MGHRA and CDR2 YSYEKL. V lost 1 base to trimming and J lost 0 bases, with 6 bases between them. This CDR3 is built from 15 residues. Here the CDR3 DNA reads TGCGCCAGCAGCCAAGGTAGTGCAACTAATGAAAAACTGTTTTTT. Translated, it gives CASSQGSATNEKLFF.

The V gene is TRBV27, the J gene TRBJ1-1; D not resolved. CDR1 is MNHEY and CDR2 is SMNVEV in the germline V gene (reference sequence). CDR3 length: 13 residues. V was pared by 3 bases and J by 5 bases, with 10 bases between. The CDR3 loop is CASSFNRGTEAFF. In nucleotides, the CDR3 is TGTGCCAGCAGTTTCAACCGGGGAACTGAAGCTTTCTTT.

A single count supports this clone. The rearrangement joins TRBV4-1 to TRBJ2-2; 13 bases align to TRBD2. CDR1 MGHRA and CDR2 YSYEKL come from the germline V gene. The CDR3 spans 17 residues. V was pared by 5 bases and J by 5 bases, with 8 bases of the junction left unmatched. In DNA form, the CDR3 reads TGCGCCAGCAGCAAAACTAGCGGGGGGGCGTATACCGGGGAGCTGTTTTTT. It codes for CASSKTSGGAYTGELFF.

J is TRBJ2-5 and V is TRBV27; 14 bases map to TRBD2. CDR1 and CDR2 (germline): MNHEY, SMNVEV (reference sequence). The CDR3 sequence is 16 residues long. The J segment lost 6 bases and the V segment lost 6 bases, leaving 9 bases of the junction unmatched. The CDR3 DNA reads as TGTGCCAGCAGCGAGGGGGGACTAGCGGGAGAAAAGACCCAGTACTTC. Translating gives CASSEGGLAGEKTQYF.

This CDR3 is CAISPRVEGYTF. In DNA form, the CDR3 reads TGTGCCATCAGTCCCAGGGTCGAGGGCTACACCTTC. The rearrangement joins TRBV10-3 to TRBJ1-2, with TRBD1 as a possible D gene (5 bases). Germline values: CDR1 ENHRY, CDR2 SYGVKD. The CDR3 sequence is 12 residues long. Trimming took 5 bases from V and 8 from J, leaving 12 bases between them.

V gene TRBV7-9 combines with J gene TRBJ2-7, with 13 bases fitting TRBD2. The CDR3 covers 15 residues. With 6 bases clipped from V and 1 base from J, the junction kept 3 bases outside the gene matches. Germline V CDR1 and CDR2: SEHNR, FQNEAQ (reference sequence). The CDR3: CASRPLAGGSYEQYF. In nucleotides, the CDR3 is TGTGCCAGCAGGCCACTAGCGGGAGGGTCCTACGAGCAGTACTTC.

In nucleotides, the CDR3 is TGTGCCAGCAGCTCCCGACTAGCGGGAGTTAGGTACAATGAGCAGTTCTTC. This translates into CASSSRLAGVRYNEQFF. The chain joins TRBV7-9 to TRBJ2-1, with 12 bases that match TRBD2. Germline CDR1 SEHNR, CDR2 FQNEAQ (reference sequence). This CDR3 contains 17 residues. With V trimmed by 4 bases and J by 4 bases, 8 bases remained unmatched.

As to this clone: At the DNA level, this CDR3 is encoded by other sequences in the same sample as well. The chain recombines TRBV4-1 with TRBJ2-7; 8 bases are a match to TRBD1. V was pared by 0 bases and J by 3 bases, with 4 bases of the junction left unmatched. CDR1 and CDR2 (germline): MGHRA, YSYEKL. This CDR3 comprises 15 residues. The CDR3 DNA follows: TGCGCCAGCAGCCAAGATCGGACAGGGAGCTACGAGCAGTACTTC. Translation gives CASSQDRTGSYEQYF.

The chain recombines TRBV27 with TRBJ2-7; TRBD1 or TRBD2 may be the D gene (5 bases each). The CDR3 is 14 amino acids. In germline, CDR1 is MNHEY, CDR2 SMNVEV (reference sequence). V was pared by 0 bases and J by 2 bases, with 8 bases between. The CDR3: CASSLSRGTYEQYF. Here the CDR3 DNA reads TGTGCCAGCAGTTTATCGAGGGGAACCTACGAGCAGTACTTC.

The chain employs TRBV29-1 and TRBJ1-2, with a tentative D call TRBD1 (5 bases). Germline CDR1 reads SQVTM; CDR2 reads ANQGSEA. The CDR3 covers 12 residues. V lost 3 bases and J lost 8, with 13 bases in between. CDR3 region: CSVEEGPWGYTF. The CDR3 coding sequence is TGCAGCGTTGAGGAGGGGCCTTGGGGCTACACCTTC.